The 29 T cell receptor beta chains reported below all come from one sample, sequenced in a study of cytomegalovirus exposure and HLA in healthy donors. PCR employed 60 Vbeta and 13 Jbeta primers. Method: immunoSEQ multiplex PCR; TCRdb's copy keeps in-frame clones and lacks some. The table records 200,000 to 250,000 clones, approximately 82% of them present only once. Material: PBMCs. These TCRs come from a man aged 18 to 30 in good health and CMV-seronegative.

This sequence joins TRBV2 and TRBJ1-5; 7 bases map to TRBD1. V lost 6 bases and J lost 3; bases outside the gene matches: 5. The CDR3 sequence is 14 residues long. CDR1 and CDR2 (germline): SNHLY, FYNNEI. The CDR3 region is CASREGQFNQPQHF. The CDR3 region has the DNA TGTGCCAGCAGAGAGGGACAGTTCAATCAGCCCCAGCATTTT.

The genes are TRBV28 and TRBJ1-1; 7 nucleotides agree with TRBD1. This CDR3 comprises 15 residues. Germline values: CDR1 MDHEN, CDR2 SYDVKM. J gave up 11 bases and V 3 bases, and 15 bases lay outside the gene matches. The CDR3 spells CASSFLKEGALSAFF. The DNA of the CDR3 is TGTGCCAGCAGTTTTCTTAAGGAGGGGGCGCTAAGCGCTTTCTTT.

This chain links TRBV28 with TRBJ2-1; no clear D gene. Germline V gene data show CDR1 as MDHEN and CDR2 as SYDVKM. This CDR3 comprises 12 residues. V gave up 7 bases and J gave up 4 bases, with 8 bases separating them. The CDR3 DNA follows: TGTGCCAGCATCTCCCCTTACAATGAGCAGTTCTTC. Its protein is CASISPYNEQFF.

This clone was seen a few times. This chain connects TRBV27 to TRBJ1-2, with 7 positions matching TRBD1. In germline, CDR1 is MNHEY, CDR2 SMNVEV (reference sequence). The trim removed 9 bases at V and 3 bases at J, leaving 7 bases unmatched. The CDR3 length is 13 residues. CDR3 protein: CASSAGTDYGYTF. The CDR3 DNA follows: TGTGCCAGTAGTGCTGGGACAGACTATGGCTACACCTTC.

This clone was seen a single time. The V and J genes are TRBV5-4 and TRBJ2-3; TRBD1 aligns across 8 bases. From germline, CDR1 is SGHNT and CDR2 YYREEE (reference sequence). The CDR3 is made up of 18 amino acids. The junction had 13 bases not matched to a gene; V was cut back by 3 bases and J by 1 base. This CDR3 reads CASSSGTGFGGGTDTQYF. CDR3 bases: TGTGCCAGCAGCTCCGGGACAGGCTTCGGCGGGGGCACAGATACGCAGTATTTT.

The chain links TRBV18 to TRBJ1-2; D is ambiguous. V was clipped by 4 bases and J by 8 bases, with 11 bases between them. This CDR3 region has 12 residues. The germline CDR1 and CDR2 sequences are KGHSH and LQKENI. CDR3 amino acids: CASSRISEGYTF. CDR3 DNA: TGTGCCAGCTCACGGATCTCGGAGGGCTACACCTTC.

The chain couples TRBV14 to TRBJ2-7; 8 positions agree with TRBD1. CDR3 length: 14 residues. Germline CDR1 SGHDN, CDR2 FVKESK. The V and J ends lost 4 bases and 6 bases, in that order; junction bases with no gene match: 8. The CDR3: CASSLVSGGLEQYF. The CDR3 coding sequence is TGTGCCAGCAGCCTAGTCTCAGGGGGCCTCGAGCAGTACTTC. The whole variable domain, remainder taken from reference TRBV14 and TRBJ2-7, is EAGVTQFPSHSVIEKGQTVTLRCDPISGHDNLYWYRRVMGKEIKFLLHFVKESKQDESGMPNNRFLAERTGGTYSTLKVQPAELEDSGVYFCASSLVSGGLEQYFGPGTRLTVT.

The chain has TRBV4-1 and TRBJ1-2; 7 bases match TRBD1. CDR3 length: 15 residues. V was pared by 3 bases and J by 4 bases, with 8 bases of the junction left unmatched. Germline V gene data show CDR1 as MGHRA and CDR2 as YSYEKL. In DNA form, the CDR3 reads TGCGCCAGCAGCCAGACCGACAGGGCCATCTATGGCTACACCTTC. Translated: CASSQTDRAIYGYTF.

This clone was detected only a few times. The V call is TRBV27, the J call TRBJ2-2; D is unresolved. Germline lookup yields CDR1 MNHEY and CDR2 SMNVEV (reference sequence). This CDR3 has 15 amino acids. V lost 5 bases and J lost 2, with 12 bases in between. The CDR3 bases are TGTGCCAGCAGTCCCAGAGGCAGAAACACCGGGGAGCTGTTTTTT. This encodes CASSPRGRNTGELFF.

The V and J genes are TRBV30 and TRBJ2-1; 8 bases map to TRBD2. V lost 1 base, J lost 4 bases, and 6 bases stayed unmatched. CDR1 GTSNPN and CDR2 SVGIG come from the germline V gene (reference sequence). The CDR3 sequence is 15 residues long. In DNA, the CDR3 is TGTGCCTGGAGTGGGAGCGGGAGTATTTACAATGAGCAGTTCTTC. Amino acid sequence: CAWSGSGSIYNEQFF.

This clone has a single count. The CDR3 here is CASSVGGSGYEQYF. The DNA of the CDR3 is TGTGCCAGCAGCGTAGGTGGTAGCGGGTACGAGCAGTACTTC. The V gene is TRBV9, the J gene TRBJ2-5; 7 bases agree with TRBD2. Gene TRBJ2-7 matches the end of the DNA better, so the J call may be wrong. The germline CDR1 and CDR2 sequences are SGDLS and YYNGEE. The CDR3 length is 14 residues.

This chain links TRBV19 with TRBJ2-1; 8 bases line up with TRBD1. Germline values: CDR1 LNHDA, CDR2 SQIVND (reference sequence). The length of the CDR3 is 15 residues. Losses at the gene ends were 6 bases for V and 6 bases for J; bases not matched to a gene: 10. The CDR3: CASSSRDRLVNEQFF. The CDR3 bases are TGTGCCAGTAGCTCTAGGGACAGGCTAGTCAATGAGCAGTTCTTC.

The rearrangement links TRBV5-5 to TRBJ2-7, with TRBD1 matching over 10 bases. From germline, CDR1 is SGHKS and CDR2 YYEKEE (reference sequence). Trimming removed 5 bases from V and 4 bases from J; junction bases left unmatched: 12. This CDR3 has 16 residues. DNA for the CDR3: TGTGCCAGCAGGGTCGGCGTAGGACAGGGGGTATACGAGCAGTACTTC. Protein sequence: CASRVGVGQGVYEQYF.

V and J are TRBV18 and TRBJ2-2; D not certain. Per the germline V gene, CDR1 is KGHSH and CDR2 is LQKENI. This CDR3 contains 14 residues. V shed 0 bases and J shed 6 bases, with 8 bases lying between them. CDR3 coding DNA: TGTGCCAGCTCACCACCTCAGTACCCCGGGGAGCTGTTTTTT. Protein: CASSPPQYPGELFF. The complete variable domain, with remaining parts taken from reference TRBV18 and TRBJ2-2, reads NAGVMQNPRHLVRRRGQEARLRCSPMKGHSHVYWYRQLPEEGLKFMVYLQKENIIDESGMPKERFSAEFPKEGPSILRIQQVVRGDSAAYFCASSPPQYPGELFFGEGSRLTVL.

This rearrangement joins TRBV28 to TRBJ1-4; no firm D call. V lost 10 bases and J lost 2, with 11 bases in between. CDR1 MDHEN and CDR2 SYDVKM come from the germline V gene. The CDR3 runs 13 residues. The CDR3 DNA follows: TGTGCCACTCACCCGGTGACTAATGAAAAACTGTTTTTT. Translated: CATHPVTNEKLFF.

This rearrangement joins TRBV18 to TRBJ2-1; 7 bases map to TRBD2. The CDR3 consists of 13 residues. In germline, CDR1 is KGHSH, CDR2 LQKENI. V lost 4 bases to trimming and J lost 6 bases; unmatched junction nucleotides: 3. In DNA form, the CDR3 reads TGTGCCAGCTCACTACTAGCGTCCAATGAGCAGTTCTTC. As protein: CASSLLASNEQFF.

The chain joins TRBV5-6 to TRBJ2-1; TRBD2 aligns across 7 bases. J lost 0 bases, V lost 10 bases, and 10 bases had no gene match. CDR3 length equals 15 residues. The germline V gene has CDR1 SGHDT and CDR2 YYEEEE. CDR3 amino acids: CASIPGGSSYNEQFF. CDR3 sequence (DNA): TGTGCCTCCATCCCCGGCGGGAGCTCCTACAATGAGCAGTTCTTC.

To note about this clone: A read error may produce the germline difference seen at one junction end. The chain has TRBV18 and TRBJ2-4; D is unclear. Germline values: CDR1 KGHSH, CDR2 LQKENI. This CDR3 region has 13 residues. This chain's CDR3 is CASSPTNGGVEDF. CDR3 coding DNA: TGTGCCAGCTCACCAACAAACGGCGGTGTTGAGGACTTC.

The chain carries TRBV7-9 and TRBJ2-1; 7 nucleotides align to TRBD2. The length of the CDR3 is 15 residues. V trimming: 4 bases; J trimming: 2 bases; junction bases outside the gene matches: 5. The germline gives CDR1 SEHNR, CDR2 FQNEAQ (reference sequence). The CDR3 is CASSSLASAYNEQFF. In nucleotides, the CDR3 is TGTGCCAGCAGCTCACTAGCGTCCGCCTACAATGAGCAGTTCTTC.

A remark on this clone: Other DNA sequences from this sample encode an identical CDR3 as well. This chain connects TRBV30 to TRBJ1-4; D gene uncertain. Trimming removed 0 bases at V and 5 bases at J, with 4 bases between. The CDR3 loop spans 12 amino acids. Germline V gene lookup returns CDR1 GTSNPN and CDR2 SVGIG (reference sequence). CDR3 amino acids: CAWSVLNEKLFF. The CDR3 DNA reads TGTGCCTGGAGTGTACTGAATGAAAAACTGTTTTTT.

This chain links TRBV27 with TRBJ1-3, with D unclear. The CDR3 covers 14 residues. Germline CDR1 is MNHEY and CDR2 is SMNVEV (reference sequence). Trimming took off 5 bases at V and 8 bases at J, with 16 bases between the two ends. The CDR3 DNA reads TGTGCCAGCAGTGCGCGGGCTTTTCAAGACACCATATATTTT. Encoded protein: CASSARAFQDTIYF.

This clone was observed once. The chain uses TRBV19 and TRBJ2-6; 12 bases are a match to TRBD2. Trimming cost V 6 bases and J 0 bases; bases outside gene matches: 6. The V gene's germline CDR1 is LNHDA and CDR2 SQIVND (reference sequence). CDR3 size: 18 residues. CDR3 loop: CASSTTSGSYSGANVLTF. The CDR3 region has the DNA TGTGCCAGTAGCACGACTAGCGGGAGCTACTCTGGGGCCAACGTCCTGACTTTC.

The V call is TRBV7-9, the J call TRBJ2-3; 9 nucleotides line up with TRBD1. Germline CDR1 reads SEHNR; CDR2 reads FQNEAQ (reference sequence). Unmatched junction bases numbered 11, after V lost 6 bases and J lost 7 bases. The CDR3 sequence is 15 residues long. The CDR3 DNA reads TGTGCCAGCAGTGCACCGGGACAGGGTCTGTATACGCAGTATTTT. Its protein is CASSAPGQGLYTQYF. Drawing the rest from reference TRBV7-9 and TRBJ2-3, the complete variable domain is DTGVSQNPRHKITKRGQNVTFRCDPISEHNRLYWYRQTLGQGPEFLTYFQNEAQLEKSRLLSDRFSAERPKGSFSTLEIQRTEQGDSAMYLCASSAPGQGLYTQYFGPGTRLTVL.

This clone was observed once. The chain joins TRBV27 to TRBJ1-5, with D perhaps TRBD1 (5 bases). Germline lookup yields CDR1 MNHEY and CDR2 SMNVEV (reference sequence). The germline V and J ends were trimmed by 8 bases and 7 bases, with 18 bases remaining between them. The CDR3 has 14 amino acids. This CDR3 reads CASGLSRVGQPQHF. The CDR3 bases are TGTGCCAGCGGATTATCCAGGGTCGGACAGCCCCAGCATTTT.

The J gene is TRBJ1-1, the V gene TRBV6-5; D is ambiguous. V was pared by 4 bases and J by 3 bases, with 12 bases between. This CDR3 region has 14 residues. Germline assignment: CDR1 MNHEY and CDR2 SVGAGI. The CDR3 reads CASSSWTRDTEAFF. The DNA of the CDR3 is TGTGCCAGCAGTTCGTGGACTAGGGACACTGAAGCTTTCTTT.

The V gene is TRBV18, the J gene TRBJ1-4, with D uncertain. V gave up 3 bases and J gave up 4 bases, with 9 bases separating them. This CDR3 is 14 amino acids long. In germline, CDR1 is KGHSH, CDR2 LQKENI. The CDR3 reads CASSPRGVNEKLFF. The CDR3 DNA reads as TGTGCCAGCTCACCGCGGGGAGTTAATGAAAAACTGTTTTTT.

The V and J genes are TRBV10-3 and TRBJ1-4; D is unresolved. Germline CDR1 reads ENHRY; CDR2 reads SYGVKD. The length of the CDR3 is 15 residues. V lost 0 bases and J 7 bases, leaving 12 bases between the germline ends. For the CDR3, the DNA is TGTGCCATCAGTGAGTCCCGGGAGTGGGCTGAAAAACTGTTTTTT. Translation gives CAISESREWAEKLFF.

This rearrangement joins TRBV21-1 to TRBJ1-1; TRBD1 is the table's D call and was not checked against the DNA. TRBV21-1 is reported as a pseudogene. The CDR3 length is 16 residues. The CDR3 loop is CASSKGTGCAAPEAFF. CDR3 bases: TGTGCCAGCAGCAAAGGGACAGGTTGCGCGGCCCCTGAAGCTTTCTTT.

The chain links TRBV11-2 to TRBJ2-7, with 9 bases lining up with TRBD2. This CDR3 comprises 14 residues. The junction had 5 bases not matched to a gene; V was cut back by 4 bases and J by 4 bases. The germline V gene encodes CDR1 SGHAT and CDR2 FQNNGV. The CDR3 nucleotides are TGTGCCAGCAGCTGGGGACTAGCCTCATACGAGCAGTACTTC. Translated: CASSWGLASYEQYF.